These 11 T cell receptor beta chains were sequenced from one sample in a study of T cell repertoires in aging, cancer and after chemotherapy. Peripheral blood genomic DNA, not sorted cells or RNA, was the template. Rearranged V-D-J TRB sequences were amplified with a mixed TRB-A/B primer pool. TCRdb processed the multiplex PCR reads anew with MiXCR; each CDR3 protein has one entry. The sample shows more than 8,500 distinct CDR3 sequences, approximately 39% of them seen only once. Sequencing was performed on blood. These receptors were taken from a human donor with a solid tumor.

This clonotype was recorded once. The V call is TRBV19, the J call TRBJ1-5, with 8 positions matching TRBD1. The V segment lost 4 bases and the J segment 3 bases; nucleotides outside the gene matches: 5. Germline assignment: CDR1 LNHDA and CDR2 SQIVND (reference sequence). The CDR3 length is 15 residues. The CDR3 spells CASSSGTGINQPQHF. The CDR3 DNA sequence: TGTGCCAGTAGTAGCGGGACAGGAATCAATCAGCCCCAGCATTTT.

This clonotype has just a few counts. The CDR3 reads CASSLGGATYEQYF. As DNA, the CDR3 is TGTGCCAGCAGTTTAGGGGGGGCGACCTACGAGCAGTACTTC. The chain couples TRBV12-3 or TRBV12-4 to TRBJ2-7; D might be TRBD1 or TRBD2, each matching 6 bases. Trimming removed 1 base at V and 2 bases at J, with 9 bases between. The CDR3 loop spans 14 amino acids.

This clonotype was recorded a few times. The V gene is TRBV30, the J gene TRBJ1-2; D is unresolved. CDR1 GTSNPN and CDR2 SVGIG come from the germline V gene (reference sequence). The CDR3 is 13 amino acids. The V end lost 2 bases, the J end lost 5 bases, and 12 bases lay between the germline ends. In DNA, the CDR3 is TGTGCCTGGAGTAGGCCGGGATTGTATGGCTACACCTTC. This encodes CAWSRPGLYGYTF.

The chain has TRBV20-1 and TRBJ1-6; TRBD1 matches at 7 bases. CDR1 and CDR2 from the germline V gene are DFQATT and SNEGSKA (reference sequence). V gave up 6 bases and J gave up 5 bases; unmatched junction bases: 13. CDR3 length: 16 residues. CDR3 bases: TGCAGTGCAGGACCGACAGGGTTCTTGAATAATTCACCCCTCCACTTT. Its protein product is CSAGPTGFLNNSPLHF.

By frequency in the sample, this clonotype is medium-sized. This chain uses TRBV6-2 or TRBV6-3 with TRBJ2-2; TRBD2 matches 14 bases. Germline V lookup: CDR1 MNHEY, CDR2 SVGEGT. V lost 4 bases to trimming and J lost 1 base; unmatched junction nucleotides: 8. The CDR3 is 19 residues long. This CDR3 reads CASSSSGTSGGRNTGELFF. CDR3 bases: TGTGCCAGCAGTTCTTCCGGGACTAGCGGGGGCCGGAACACCGGGGAGCTGTTTTTT.

This clonotype was detected a few times. The chain employs TRBV12-3 or TRBV12-4 and TRBJ2-3; D may be TRBD2 (5 bases). V was pared by 5 bases and J by 3 bases, with 6 bases between. The CDR3 covers 12 residues. CDR3 residues: CASSPGTDTQYF. CDR3 coding DNA: TGTGCCAGCAGTCCGGGGACAGATACGCAGTATTTT.

This clonotype appeared once. This may be a read error, as it is one base from a much larger clone. The V and J genes are TRBV19 and TRBJ2-2; D is possibly TRBD2 (5 bases). CDR3 length: 15 residues. CDR1 and CDR2 (germline): LNHDA, SQIVND (reference sequence). V lost 7 bases to trimming and J lost 4 bases, with 16 bases between them. Written as DNA, the CDR3 is TGTGCCAGTATCCGCGGGCAGGCGAGCACCGGGGAGCTGTTTTTT. Translating it yields CASIRGQASTGELFF.

The genes are TRBV14 and TRBJ2-7; D perhaps matches TRBD2 (6 bases). The CDR3 has 14 residues. Trimming cost V 6 bases and J 4 bases, with 16 bases left between them. Germline values: CDR1 SGHDN, CDR2 FVKESK. The CDR3 reads CASRGGTESYEQYF. Here the CDR3 DNA reads TGTGCCAGCAGAGGAGGGACGGAAAGTTACGAGCAGTACTTC.

J is TRBJ1-1 and V is TRBV12-3 or TRBV12-4, with D possibly being TRBD1 (5 bases). CDR3 length: 14 residues. Trimming took 3 bases from V and 5 from J, leaving 13 bases between them. The CDR3: CASSFVGDRTEAFF. The CDR3 coding sequence is TGTGCCAGCAGTTTCGTAGGGGATCGGACTGAAGCTTTCTTT.

V gene TRBV18 combines with J gene TRBJ1-5; D is possibly TRBD1 (5 bases). Germline values: CDR1 KGHSH, CDR2 LQKENI. V lost 3 bases and J lost 4, with 7 bases in between. The CDR3 length is 13 residues. CDR3 amino acids: CASSPDSNQPQHF. For the CDR3, the DNA is TGTGCCAGCTCACCCGACAGTAATCAGCCCCAGCATTTT.

The chain joins TRBV6-2 or TRBV6-3 to TRBJ2-1, with 7 bases that match TRBD2. The CDR3 totals 13 residues. Germline CDR1 and CDR2: MNHEY and SVGEGT. V shed 2 bases and J 10 bases; nucleotides not matched to a gene: 5. In nucleotides, the CDR3 is TGTGCCAGCAGTTACGGGACTAAAAACGAGCAGTTCTTC. Encoded protein: CASSYGTKNEQFF.